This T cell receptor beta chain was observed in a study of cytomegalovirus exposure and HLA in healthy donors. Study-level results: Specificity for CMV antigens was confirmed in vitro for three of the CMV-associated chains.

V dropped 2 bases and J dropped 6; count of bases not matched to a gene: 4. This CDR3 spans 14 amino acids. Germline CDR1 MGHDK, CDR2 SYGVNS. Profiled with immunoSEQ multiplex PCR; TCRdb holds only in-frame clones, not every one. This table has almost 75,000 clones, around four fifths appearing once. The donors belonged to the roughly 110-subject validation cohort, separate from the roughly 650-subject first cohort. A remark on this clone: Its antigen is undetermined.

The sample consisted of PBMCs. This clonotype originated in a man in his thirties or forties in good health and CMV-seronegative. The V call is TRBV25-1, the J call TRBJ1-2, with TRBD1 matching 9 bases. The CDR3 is CASSERDRANGYTF. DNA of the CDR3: TGTGCCAGCAGTGAACGGGACAGGGCTAATGGCTACACCTTC.